The rows below give T cell receptor beta chains drawn from one sample of a study of T-cell reconstitution after alpha-beta-depleted transplantation in children. TCRdb reprocessed the PCR reads with MiXCR, giving one entry per CDR3 protein. The sample carries about 200,000 distinct CDR3 sequences, 6.3% recorded once. The source material was PBMCs, sampled before TCRalphabeta/CD19-depleted stem cell transplant. All receptors derive from a girl under three years old with combined immunodeficiency, due to receive a stem cell transplant. Both conserved end residues are part of each CDR3. The D gene is left open where the match is weak. A clone size is listed for some rows: how often the clone was seen (once, few, many), or a class if it is expanded.

abundance	len	v_gene	d_gene	j_gene	CDR3aa	CDR3nt
many	15	TRBV12-3/TRBV12-4	TRBD2	TRBJ2-1	CASSLLGGTRNEQFF	TGTGCCAGCAGTTTATTGGGCGGGACTAGGAATGAGCAGTTCTTC
many	16	TRBV12-3/TRBV12-4	NA	TRBJ2-2	CASSPTRQRDAGELFF	TGTGCCAGCAGCCCCACACGACAGAGAGACGCCGGGGAGCTGTTTTTT
many	14	TRBV5-1	NA	TRBJ2-7	CASSFGGRVYEQYF	TGCGCCAGCAGCTTTGGTGGAAGAGTCTACGAGCAGTACTTC
many	13	TRBV20-1	NA	TRBJ2-3	CSAMGGSGDTQYF	TGCAGTGCTATGGGCGGAAGTGGGGATACGCAGTATTTT
many	14	TRBV29-1	NA	TRBJ1-2	CSVEGGEANYGYTF	TGCAGCGTTGAAGGCGGCGAAGCTAACTATGGCTACACCTTC
many	15	TRBV9	TRBD1	TRBJ2-7	CASSVDGTGTYEQYF	TGTGCCAGCAGCGTAGACGGGACAGGGACCTACGAGCAGTACTTC
NA	16	TRBV28	NA	TRBJ1-1	CASSWTPGGVWTEAFF	TGTGCCAGCAGTTGGACCCCCGGGGGTGTTTGGACTGAAGCTTTCTTT
many	13	TRBV7-9	NA	TRBJ2-5	CASSFGGEGTQYF	TGTGCCAGCAGCTTTGGAGGAGAAGGGACCCAGTACTTC
NA	16	TRBV6-2/TRBV6-3	NA	TRBJ1-5	CASSYGIREVRQPQHF	TGTGCCAGCAGTTACGGAATCAGGGAGGTAAGGCAGCCCCAGCATTTT
few	17	TRBV14	NA	TRBJ1-1	CASSQDLGVGRNTEAFF	TGTGCCAGCAGCCAAGATCTCGGGGTAGGTCGGAACACTGAAGCTTTCTTT
many	14	TRBV6-2/TRBV6-3	NA	TRBJ2-2	CASSYTVNTGELFF	TGTGCCAGCAGTTATACCGTGAACACCGGGGAGCTGTTTTTT
NA	14	TRBV25-1	NA	TRBJ1-3	CASSEAISGNTIYF	TGTGCCAGCAGTGAAGCGATCTCTGGAAACACCATATATTTT
many	15	TRBV7-9	NA	TRBJ2-7	CASSSPTRGVYEQYF	TGTGCCAGCAGCTCGCCAACTAGAGGTGTCTACGAGCAGTACTTC
many	14	TRBV29-1	NA	TRBJ2-7	CSVEVGDMTYEQYF	TGCAGCGTTGAGGTCGGGGATATGACCTACGAGCAGTACTTC
many	15	TRBV27	NA	TRBJ2-1	CASPSSRTVRNEQFF	TGTGCCAGCCCATCCTCCAGGACAGTTCGCAATGAGCAGTTCTTC
many	14	TRBV13	TRBD2	TRBJ2-3	CASSLAGRIDTQYF	TGTGCCAGCAGCTTAGCCGGGAGGATAGATACGCAGTATTTT
many	17	TRBV4-2	NA	TRBJ2-3	CASSQGPDRDDTDTQYF	TGTGCCAGCAGCCAAGGTCCTGACAGAGACGACACAGATACGCAGTATTTT
many	16	TRBV5-6	NA	TRBJ1-3	CASSLAGRISGNTIYF	TGTGCCAGCAGCTTGGCTGGCAGGATCTCTGGAAACACCATATATTTT
few	21	TRBV9	TRBD2	TRBJ2-6	CASSVVETGTSGLVGANVLTF	TGTGCCAGCAGCGTAGTAGAGACCGGGACTAGCGGGTTGGTGGGGGCCAACGTCCTGACTTTC
many	14	TRBV12-3/TRBV12-4	NA	TRBJ2-7	CASSISGTIYEQYF	TGTGCCAGCAGTATATCCGGGACAATCTACGAGCAGTACTTC
many	15	TRBV6-1	TRBD1	TRBJ1-1	CASTEDDRGWTEAFF	TGTGCCAGCACCGAAGATGACAGGGGATGGACTGAAGCTTTCTTT
many	13	TRBV12-3/TRBV12-4	NA	TRBJ2-3	CASSLSRADTQYF	TGTGCCAGCAGTTTATCTCGCGCAGATACGCAGTATTTT
many	13	TRBV20-1	NA	TRBJ2-1	CSAHPLDRNEQFF	TGCAGTGCACACCCCCTAGACCGCAATGAGCAGTTCTTC
many	17	TRBV6-2/TRBV6-3	TRBD2	TRBJ2-1	CASSYSNLAGPYNEQFF	TGTGCCAGCAGTTACTCGAACCTAGCGGGGCCCTACAATGAGCAGTTCTTC
few	15	TRBV4-1	TRBD2	TRBJ2-1	CASSPAGGTYNEQFF	TGCGCCAGCAGCCCGGCGGGGGGGACCTACAATGAGCAGTTCTTC
NA	12	TRBV28	NA	TRBJ1-2	CAIGPSILCYTF	TGTGCCATCGGCCCGTCTATCCTCTGCTACACCTTC
many	17	TRBV5-6	NA	TRBJ1-2	CASSPIGSPDEIYGYTF	TGTGCCAGCAGCCCCATCGGCAGCCCTGACGAAATCTATGGCTACACCTTC
many	14	TRBV15	TRBD1	TRBJ2-2	CATSRGGGAGELFF	TGTGCCACCAGCAGAGGAGGGGGCGCCGGGGAGCTGTTTTTT
many	15	TRBV4-3	NA	TRBJ2-1	CASSHVPLAPNEQFF	TGCGCCAGCAGCCACGTTCCTCTAGCCCCGAATGAGCAGTTCTTC
many	13	TRBV20-1	NA	TRBJ2-1	CSAAGSGHNEQFF	TGCAGTGCCGCCGGGAGCGGACACAATGAGCAGTTCTTC
many	15	TRBV6-2/TRBV6-3	NA	TRBJ2-3	CASTKKRIRLDTQYF	TGTGCCAGCACCAAAAAACGGATCCGGTTAGATACGCAGTATTTT
many	16	TRBV7-2	NA	TRBJ2-3	CASSSTPGPGVDTQYF	TGTGCCAGCAGCTCAACGCCGGGACCGGGGGTAGATACGCAGTATTTT
many	21	TRBV6-2/TRBV6-3	TRBD2	TRBJ2-2	CASSLPFQLAGGSHYTGELFF	TGTGCCAGCAGCTTACCTTTTCAACTAGCGGGGGGATCTCATTACACCGGGGAGCTGTTTTTT
many	19	TRBV28	TRBD2	TRBJ2-4	CASSLPGLAGAKAKNIQYF	TGTGCCAGCAGTTTACCGGGACTAGCGGGAGCAAAGGCCAAAAACATTCAGTACTTC
many	13	TRBV7-2	TRBD1	TRBJ2-2	CASSPTGAGELFF	TGTGCCAGCAGCCCAACAGGGGCCGGGGAGCTGTTTTTT
many	14	TRBV7-9	NA	TRBJ2-7	CASSWAVSSYEQYF	TGTGCCAGCAGCTGGGCGGTCAGCTCCTACGAGCAGTACTTC
few	16	TRBV25-1	NA	TRBJ1-1	CASSESRQAGWTEAFF	TGTGCCAGCAGTGAATCACGTCAGGCAGGGTGGACTGAAGCTTTCTTT
few	17	TRBV10-3	NA	TRBJ2-4	CAISHEAAVIVYGIQYF	TGTGCCATCAGTCACGAAGCGGCAGTCATAGTTTATGGCATTCAGTACTTC
many	19	TRBV5-6	NA	TRBJ2-3	CASSSFYPDLSVFTDTQYF	TGTGCCAGCAGCTCCTTTTACCCCGACTTGAGCGTCTTCACAGATACGCAGTATTTT
many	15	TRBV20-1	NA	TRBJ1-3	CSARGSGGSGNTIYF	TGCAGTGCTAGGGGCTCTGGGGGCTCTGGAAACACCATATATTTT
many	16	TRBV20-1	TRBD2	TRBJ2-1	CSAHTSGSSFYNEQFF	TGCAGTGCCCATACTAGCGGGAGTTCCTTTTACAATGAGCAGTTCTTC
many	15	TRBV6-5	NA	TRBJ2-3	CASSYSSSWADTQYF	TGTGCCAGCAGTTACTCTAGCAGTTGGGCAGATACGCAGTATTTT